This TCR beta chain emerged from a study of blood T cell repertoires in COVID-19. Across the whole study: Samples taken during acute and convalescent COVID-19 were collected in the United States, Italy and Spain. Nucleic acid was either cDNA or gDNA, and it came from T cells, B-cell-depleted T cells, or PBMCs.

Germline CDR1 GTSNPN, CDR2 SVGIG (reference sequence). Trimming took off 3 bases at V and 5 bases at J, with 11 bases between the two ends. The CDR3 totals 13 residues. There are a few counts of this clone. In the original processing: Reference gene primers were amplified, and this amplification served to estimate nucleated cell counts. Clones were sequenced by immunoSEQ multiplex PCR, and TCRdb holds only the in-frame ones, with some missing. Clone size and the V and J calls come from that table; the DNA yielded D and trimming. Here the sample spans around 220,000 clones, 70% to 90% being singletons.

The source material was peripheral blood. The TCR comes from a woman in her forties or fifties with acute or convalescent COVID-19. The rearrangement joins TRBV30 to TRBJ1-5; D is ambiguous. Written as DNA, the CDR3 is TGTGCCTGGAGGCGGGGAGGAGATCAGCCCCAGCATTTT. Translating it yields CAWRRGGDQPQHF.